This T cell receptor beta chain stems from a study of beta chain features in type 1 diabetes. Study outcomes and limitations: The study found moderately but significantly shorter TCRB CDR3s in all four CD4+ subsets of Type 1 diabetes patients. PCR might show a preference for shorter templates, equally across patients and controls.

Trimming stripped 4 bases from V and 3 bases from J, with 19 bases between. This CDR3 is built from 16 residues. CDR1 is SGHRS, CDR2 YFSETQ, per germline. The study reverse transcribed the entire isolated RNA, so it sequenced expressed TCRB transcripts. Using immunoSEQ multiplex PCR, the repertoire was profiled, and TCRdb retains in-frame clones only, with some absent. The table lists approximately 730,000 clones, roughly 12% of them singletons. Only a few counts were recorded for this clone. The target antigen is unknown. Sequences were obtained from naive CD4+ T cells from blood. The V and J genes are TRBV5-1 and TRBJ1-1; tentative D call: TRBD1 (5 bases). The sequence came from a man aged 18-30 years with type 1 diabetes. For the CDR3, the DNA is TGCGCCAGCAGCCCCGAGGTCGGGGTAGGGGACACTGAAGCTTTCTTT. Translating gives CASSPEVGVGDTEAFF. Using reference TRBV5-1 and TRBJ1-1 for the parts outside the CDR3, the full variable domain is KAGVTQTPRYLIKTRGQQVTLSCSPISGHRSVSWYQQTPGQGLQFLFEYFSETQRNKGNFPGRFSGRQFSNSRSEMNVSTLELGDSALYLCASSPEVGVGDTEAFFGQGTRLTVV.